The present TCR beta chain was sequenced within a study of shared clonotypes between healthy human individuals. DNA input for the unsorted PBMC replicate PCRs was approximately 300 ng, some 31,000 T cell genomes. PBMC DNA, left unsorted, was sequenced on ten immunoSEQ deep assay plates. Generated by immunoSEQ multiplex PCR, the TCRdb table keeps only in-frame clones and is missing some. This table holds 470,000 or so clones, more than 75% found once. Free of recent acute infections or vaccinations, the donors were healthy HIV-negative adults. Roughly 90 million PBMCs served as the genomic DNA source for unsorted samples. The CDR3 totals 11 residues. The germline CDR1 and CDR2 sequences are DFQATT and SNEGSKA (reference sequence). V shed 3 bases and J shed 7 bases, with 9 bases lying between them.

This sequence joins TRBV20-1 and TRBJ1-1; no reliable D call. This clonotype originated in a woman aged 40 to 49 in good health. Some clones in this sample may be carry-over from other donors' samples. The sequenced sample consisted of PBMCs. The CDR3 here is CSASPRHEAFF. CDR3 bases: TGCAGTGCTAGCCCCAGGCATGAAGCTTTCTTT.